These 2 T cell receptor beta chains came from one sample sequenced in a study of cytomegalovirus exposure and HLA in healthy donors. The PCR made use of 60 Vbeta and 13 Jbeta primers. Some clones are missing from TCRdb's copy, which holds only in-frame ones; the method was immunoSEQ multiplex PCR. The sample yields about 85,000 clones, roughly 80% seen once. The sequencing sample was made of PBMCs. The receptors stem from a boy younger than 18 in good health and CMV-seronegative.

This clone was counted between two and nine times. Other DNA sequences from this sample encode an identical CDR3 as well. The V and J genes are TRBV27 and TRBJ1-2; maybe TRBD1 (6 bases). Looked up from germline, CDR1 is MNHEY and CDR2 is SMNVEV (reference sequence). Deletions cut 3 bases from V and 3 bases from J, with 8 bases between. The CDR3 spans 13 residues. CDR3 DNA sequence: TGTGCCAGCAGTTTGGGGGCCGACTATGGCTACACCTTC. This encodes CASSLGADYGYTF.

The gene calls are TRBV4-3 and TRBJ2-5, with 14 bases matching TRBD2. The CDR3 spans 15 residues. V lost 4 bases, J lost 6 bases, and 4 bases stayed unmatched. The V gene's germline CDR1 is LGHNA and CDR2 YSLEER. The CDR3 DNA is TGCGCCAGCAGCCCGACTAGCGGGAGGGTGAAGACCCAGTACTTC. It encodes CASSPTSGRVKTQYF.